This T cell receptor (beta chain) was observed in a study of Graves' ophthalmopathy and Graves' hyperthyroidism. Trimming pared 0 bases from V and 1 base from J, leaving 6 bases between. Germline V gives CDR1 SGHDN, CDR2 FVKESK. CDR3 size: 14 residues. RNA transcripts served as template for amplifying TCR beta CDR3 sequences. Amplification began with first-round RT-PCR using HTBI primers, then second-round multiplex PCR was performed. MiXCR, applied by TCRdb to the multiplex PCR reads, yields one record per CDR3 protein. The profile covers 650,000 to 900,000 distinct CDR3 sequences, with roughly 41% appearing a single time and 44% taken by the ten largest.

The rearrangement links TRBV14 to TRBJ1-2, with D uncertain. The TCR was taken from an adult man with Graves' ophthalmopathy. The sequenced sample consisted of peripheral blood. CDR3 DNA sequence: TGTGCCAGCAGCCAAGATGCGGTTAACTATGGCTACACCTTC. Its protein product is CASSQDAVNYGYTF.